This T cell receptor beta chain was recovered during a study of T cell responses to AZD1222 COVID-19 vaccine. TCRdb's copy holds only in-frame clones and misses some; the assay was immunoSEQ multiplex PCR. This table holds approximately 150,000 clones, approximately 95% found once. The CDR3 loop spans 14 amino acids. From germline, CDR1 is SGHNT and CDR2 YYREEE (reference sequence). The V and J ends lost 0 bases and 1 base respectively, with 8 bases between them. A note on this clone: Its antigen remains unidentified.

Study results and limitations: Donors skewed white British and female; clonal diversity was possibly underestimated. Vaccine-related CD4 TCRs covered spike, predominating at 160-218 and 743-854.

The rearrangement links TRBV5-4 to TRBJ2-7, with D hard to call. This receptor was taken from an adult in good health. Sequenced here: peripheral blood, sampled on day 0 of MenACWY control vaccination. The CDR3 nucleotides are TGTGCCAGCAGCTTGGAGGCCTCATCCTACGAGCAGTACTTC. Amino acids: CASSLEASSYEQYF. Filled out from reference TRBV5-4 and TRBJ2-7, the complete variable domain reads ETGVTQSPTHLIKTRGQQVTLRCSSQSGHNTVSWYQQALGQGPQFIFQYYREEENGRGNFPPRFSGLQFPNYSSELNVNALELDDSALYLCASSLEASSYEQYFGPGTRLTVT.